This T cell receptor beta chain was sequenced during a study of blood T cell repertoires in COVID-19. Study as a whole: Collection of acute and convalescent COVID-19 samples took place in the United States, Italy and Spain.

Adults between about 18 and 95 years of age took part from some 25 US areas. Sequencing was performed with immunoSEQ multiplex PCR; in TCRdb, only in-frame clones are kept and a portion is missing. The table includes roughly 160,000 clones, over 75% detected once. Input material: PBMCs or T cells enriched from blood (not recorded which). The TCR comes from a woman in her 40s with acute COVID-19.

The CDR3 region has the DNA TGTGCCAGCAGCACGGGGGATACTTTCTACAATGAGCAGTTCTTC. Translated: CASSTGDTFYNEQFF. This chain joins TRBV7-8 and TRBJ2-1; a weak D match, TRBD2 (6 bases). Per the germline V gene, CDR1 is SGHVS and CDR2 is FQNEAQ. CDR3 length: 15 amino acids. The V end was cut by 5 bases, the J end by 3 bases, with 14 bases between.